These T cell receptor beta chains were read from a single sample in a study of regulatory T cells in long-lasting Graves disease. MiXCR was run by TCRdb on the multiplex PCR reads, yielding one entry per CDR3 protein. The sample lists roughly 430,000 distinct CDR3 sequences, less than 20% seen once, with around 10% in the top ten. The same specimen was also included in a second study, on T cells in Graves' hyperthyroidism and ophthalmopathy.

This specimen was peripheral blood mononuclear cells (PBMCs), taken at new diagnosis, from a patient treated with antithyroid drugs. The receptors shown here come from a woman aged 25 to 39 with Graves disease. CDR3s include the opening cysteine and the closing phenylalanine or tryptophan. A D gene is named only where the DNA matches it firmly. A row's size may be missing; if present it is once, few, many or a size class.

many | TRBJ2-1 | TRBV20-1 | NA | CSAEGGGRGVYNEQFF | TGCAGTGCTGAGGGGGGGGGACGGGGAGTGTACAATGAGCAGTTCTTC
many | TRBJ2-7 | TRBV2 | TRBD1 | CASSQNRDSPVEQYF | TGTGCCAGCAGTCAAAACCGGGACAGCCCAGTTGAGCAGTACTTC
few | TRBJ2-1 | TRBV4-2 | TRBD1 | CASSQGQGTGDHEQFF | TGTGCCAGCAGCCAAGGTCAAGGGACAGGGGATCATGAGCAGTTCTTC
many | TRBJ1-5 | TRBV12-3/TRBV12-4 | NA | CASRPGKGREQPQHF | TGTGCCAGCAGACCTGGAAAGGGGCGCGAGCAGCCCCAGCATTTT
many | TRBJ2-7 | TRBV19 | TRBD1 | CASSPGQGRRSSYEQYF | TGTGCCAGTAGTCCGGGACAGGGTAGGCGTTCTTCTTACGAGCAGTACTTC
NA | TRBJ2-3 | TRBV2 | TRBD2 | CASSPGRRIMTDTQYF | TGTGCCAGCAGTCCCGGGAGGCGAATCATGACAGATACGCAGTATTTT
many | TRBJ2-1 | TRBV28 | NA | CASSRSRDEQFF | TGTGCCAGCAGTAGAAGTCGGGATGAGCAGTTCTTC
many | TRBJ1-2 | TRBV20-1 | TRBD1 | CSATLRGQGDGYTF | TGCAGTGCTACACTCCGGGGACAGGGAGATGGCTACACCTTC
NA | TRBJ2-2 | TRBV6-1 | NA | CASMTGTGINTGELFF | TGTGCCAGCATGACCGGGACGGGGATAAACACCGGGGAGCTGTTTTTT
many | TRBJ2-3 | TRBV27 | NA | CASRAQGVDTQYF | TGTGCCAGCAGGGCCCAGGGTGTAGATACGCAGTATTTT
many | TRBJ2-7 | TRBV7-3 | TRBD1 | CASSLQGAGPYEQYF | TGTGCCAGCAGCCTACAGGGGGCAGGCCCCTACGAGCAGTACTTC
NA | TRBJ2-1 | TRBV6-1 | TRBD2 | CAIGGGTEQFF | TGTGCCATCGGCGGGGGAACTGAGCAGTTCTTC
many | TRBJ2-6 | TRBV30 | TRBD1 | CAWSVRDRVLSGANVLTF | TGTGCCTGGAGTGTAAGGGACAGGGTACTCTCTGGGGCCAACGTCCTGACTTTC
many | TRBJ2-4 | TRBV7-8 | NA | CASSLGYSRFQYF | TGTGCCAGCAGCTTAGGTTACAGTCGCTTTCAGTACTTC
NA | TRBJ2-1 | TRBV20-1 | NA | CSARLPGVGAYNEQFF | TGCAGTGCTAGATTGCCCGGGGTGGGCGCCTACAATGAGCAGTTCTTC
many | TRBJ2-1 | TRBV6-2/TRBV6-3 | NA | CASSYPDRYNEQFF | TGTGCCAGCAGTTACCCTGACAGGTACAATGAGCAGTTCTTC
NA | TRBJ2-2 | TRBV18 | NA | CASSEGTGELFF | TGTGCCAGCTCAGAAGGCACCGGGGAGCTGTTTTTT
NA | TRBJ1-1 | TRBV27 | TRBD1 | CASSPPGQGIVIGTEAFF | TGTGCCAGCAGTCCCCCGGGACAGGGAATTGTAATTGGGACTGAAGCTTTCTTT
many | TRBJ2-2 | TRBV11-2 | TRBD1 | CASSPWTGSGELFF | TGTGCCAGCAGCCCCTGGACAGGGTCCGGGGAGCTGTTTTTT
few | TRBJ2-1 | TRBV29-1 | NA | CSVELVNEQFF | TGCAGCGTTGAACTGGTAAATGAGCAGTTCTTC
many | TRBJ2-7 | TRBV11-2 | NA | CASSPTGTLGNTEQYF | TGTGCCAGCAGCCCCACCGGGACCTTGGGGAATACCGAGCAGTACTTC
many | TRBJ1-1 | TRBV2 | TRBD1 | CASRIRQGETEAFF | TGTGCCAGCAGGATCCGACAGGGTGAGACTGAAGCTTTCTTT
NA | TRBJ1-2 | TRBV6-2/TRBV6-3 | NA | CASSRTGKGYTF | TGTGCCAGCAGTCGCACAGGGAAGGGCTACACCTTC
NA | TRBJ2-7 | TRBV5-1 | NA | CASSLASGLGITCEQYF | TGCGCCAGCAGCTTGGCTTCAGGTCTCGGGATAACCTGCGAGCAGTACTTC
many | TRBJ2-3 | TRBV20-1 | TRBD2 | CSARRVAGGDTQYF | TGCAGTGCTAGACGGGTAGCGGGAGGAGATACGCAGTATTTT
NA | TRBJ1-1 | TRBV10-2 | NA | CASSEPRRTMNTEAFF | TGCGCCAGCAGTGAGCCCCGGAGGACCATGAACACTGAAGCTTTCTTT
NA | TRBJ1-5 | TRBV19 | NA | CASSRGQVSDQPQHF | TGTGCCAGTAGCCGTGGGCAGGTTTCGGATCAGCCCCAGCATTTT
few | TRBJ2-7 | TRBV4-2 | NA | CASSQDFTLRELIAEQYF | TGTGCCAGCAGCCAAGATTTTACTCTAAGGGAATTGATCGCCGAGCAGTACTTC
many | TRBJ1-1 | TRBV28 | TRBD1 | CASSFASPTVDRVNTEAFF | TGTGCCAGCAGTTTTGCATCCCCGACCGTAGACAGGGTGAACACTGAAGCTTTCTTT
many | TRBJ1-5 | TRBV6-5 | NA | CASSYGAETNQPQHF | TGTGCCAGCAGTTACGGGGCGGAGACCAATCAGCCCCAGCATTTT
few | TRBJ2-5 | TRBV18 | NA | CASSLDSPRETQYF | TGTGCCAGCTCACTGGACTCCCCACGGGAGACCCAGTACTTC
NA | TRBJ1-1 | TRBV29-1 | NA | CSVQFWGEGTEAFF | TGCAGCGTTCAGTTCTGGGGCGAGGGGACTGAAGCTTTCTTT
few | TRBJ1-2 | TRBV29-1 | TRBD1 | CSVFRQGIYGYTF | TGCAGCGTGTTTCGACAGGGGATCTATGGCTACACCTTC
many | TRBJ2-1 | TRBV7-8 | TRBD2 | CASSLPSSGRFQFF | TGTGCCAGCAGCTTGCCCTCTAGCGGGAGATTTCAGTTCTTC
NA | TRBJ1-2 | TRBV7-8 | NA | CASSLILGTADLYGYTF | TGTGCCAGCAGCTTAATACTCGGGACCGCAGATCTCTATGGCTACACCTTC
many | TRBJ1-2 | TRBV7-2 | NA | CASSLSPTNYGYTF | TGTGCCAGCAGCTTATCCCCCACGAACTATGGCTACACCTTC
many | TRBJ1-2 | TRBV7-6 | NA | CASSLLTRAGYTF | TGTGCCAGCAGCTTACTAACGCGAGCTGGCTACACCTTC
NA | TRBJ2-2 | TRBV11-2 | NA | CASSWGATVELFF | TGTGCCAGTAGCTGGGGTGCAACCGTGGAGCTGTTTTTT
NA | TRBJ2-7 | TRBV10-3 | TRBD1 | CAITNVGTGDEQYF | TGTGCCATCACTAACGTGGGGACAGGGGACGAGCAGTACTTC
many | TRBJ2-1 | TRBV7-2 | NA | CASSQGRGTSLYNEQFF | TGTGCCAGCAGCCAGGGCAGGGGGACTTCTCTCTACAATGAGCAGTTCTTC
many | TRBJ2-1 | TRBV28 | NA | CASSPLISGTYNEQFF | TGTGCCAGCAGTCCTCTAATTAGCGGAACCTACAATGAGCAGTTCTTC
few | TRBJ2-1 | TRBV3-1 | NA | CASSQEGGTPYNEQFF | TGTGCCAGCAGCCAAGAAGGCGGGACCCCCTACAATGAGCAGTTCTTC